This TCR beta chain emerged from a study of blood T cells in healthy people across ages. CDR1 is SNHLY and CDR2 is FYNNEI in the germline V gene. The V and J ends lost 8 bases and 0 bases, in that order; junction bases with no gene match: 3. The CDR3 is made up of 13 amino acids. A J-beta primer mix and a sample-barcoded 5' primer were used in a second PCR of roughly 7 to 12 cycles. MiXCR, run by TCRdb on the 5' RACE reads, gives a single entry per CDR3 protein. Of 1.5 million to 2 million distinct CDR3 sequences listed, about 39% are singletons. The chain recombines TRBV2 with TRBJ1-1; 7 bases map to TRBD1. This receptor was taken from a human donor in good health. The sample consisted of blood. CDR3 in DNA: TGTGCCAGCGGGGACAGCGTGAACACTGAAGCTTTCTTT. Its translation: CASGDSVNTEAFF. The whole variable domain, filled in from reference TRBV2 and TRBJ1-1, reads EPEVTQTPSHQVTQMGQEVILRCVPISNHLYFYWYRQILGQKVEFLVSFYNNEISEKSEIFDDQFSVERPDGSNFTLKIRSTKLEDSAMYFCASGDSVNTEAFFGQGTRLTVV.